This TCR beta chain is from a study of blood T cell repertoires in COVID-19. Repertoires were generated with immunoSEQ multiplex PCR, while TCRdb's copy carries only in-frame clones and drops some. This table has about 150,000 clones, roughly 78% appearing once. This receptor was identified in a man older than 75 with acute or convalescent COVID-19. Source material: peripheral blood.

The CDR3 DNA reads TGTGCCAGCAGAACCGGGACAGCGAGCTACGAGCAGTACGTC. Encoded protein: CASRTGTASYEQYV. The chain carries TRBV6-5 and TRBJ2-7, with 7 bases aligning to TRBD1. CDR3 length: 14 residues. V lost 6 bases, J lost 3 bases, and 8 bases stayed unmatched. The germline gives CDR1 MNHEY, CDR2 SVGAGI.